This entry lists 9 T cell receptor beta chains sequenced from one sample in a study of type 1 regulatory T cells. TCRdb independently ran MiXCR on the reads; one entry per CDR3 protein. The sample gives approximately 45,000 distinct CDR3 sequences, less than 15% of which show up once; approximately 8% is in the top ten. Antigens for these TCRs are unknown. Sequencing used cultured non-Tr1 T cells, either the whole culture or a sorted T cell fraction (not recorded which). These receptors came from a human donor in good health.

This rearrangement joins TRBV19 to TRBJ2-3; tentatively, D is TRBD2 (5 bases). The CDR3 is 14 amino acids. The ends were cut back, 2 bases at V and 3 bases at J, with 9 bases in the middle. Germline V lookup: CDR1 LNHDA, CDR2 SQIVND (reference sequence). The CDR3 coding sequence is TGTGCCAGTAGTATACCCAGCGGAACAGATACGCAGTATTTT. It is translated as CASSIPSGTDTQYF. Full variable domain (missing parts from reference TRBV19 and TRBJ2-3): DGGITQSPKYLFRKEGQNVTLSCEQNLNHDAMYWYRQDPGQGLRLIYYSQIVNDFQKGDIAEGYSVSREKKESFPLTVTSAQKNPTAFYLCASSIPSGTDTQYFGPGTRLTVL.

The sample holds many counts of this clonotype. The chain employs TRBV6-2 or TRBV6-3 and TRBJ2-1; 8 positions match TRBD2. The CDR3 contains 12 residues. Per the germline V gene, CDR1 is MNHEY and CDR2 is SVGEGT. V lost 5 bases, J lost 10 bases, and 4 bases stayed unmatched. CDR3 DNA sequence: TGTGCCAGCAGTGGGACTAGTGACGAGCAGTTCTTC. Protein sequence: CASSGTSDEQFF.

V and J are TRBV27 and TRBJ1-5; 12 bases fit TRBD1. Trimming cost V 7 bases and J 2 bases; bases outside gene matches: 6. In germline, CDR1 is MNHEY, CDR2 SMNVEV (reference sequence). The CDR3 is 16 residues long. CDR3 nucleotide sequence: TGTGCCAGCAAGGGACAGGGGGCCGGTGGCAATCAGCCCCAGCATTTT. This codes for CASKGQGAGGNQPQHF.

This rearrangement joins TRBV7-9 to TRBJ2-7; 9 nucleotides line up with TRBD2. Germline lookup yields CDR1 SEHNR and CDR2 FQNEAQ (reference sequence). The junction had 6 bases not matched to a gene; V was cut back by 0 bases and J by 3 bases. This CDR3 is built from 16 residues. The chain's CDR3 is CASSLASLAGYYEQYF. Here the CDR3 DNA reads TGTGCCAGCAGCTTAGCGTCGCTAGCGGGATACTACGAGCAGTACTTC.

This clonotype was seen repeatedly, ten times or more. The rearrangement joins TRBV20-1 to TRBJ2-1; no reliable D call. The CDR3 runs to 11 residues. V gave up 4 bases and J gave up 8 bases, with 9 bases separating them. CDR1 and CDR2 from the germline V gene are DFQATT and SNEGSKA (reference sequence). This CDR3 reads CSATPFDEQFF. Written as DNA, the CDR3 is TGCAGTGCTACACCGTTCGATGAGCAGTTCTTC.

The gene calls are TRBV7-8 and TRBJ2-7; a possible D gene is TRBD2 (5 bases). This CDR3 comprises 14 residues. V was pared by 1 base and J by 5 bases, with 12 bases between. Germline V gene lookup returns CDR1 SGHVS and CDR2 FQNEAQ. The CDR3 DNA sequence: TGTGCCAGCAGCTTAGATCGGGGATGGAACGAGCAGTACTTC. Translation gives CASSLDRGWNEQYF.

This clonotype was recorded once. This chain joins TRBV7-2 and TRBJ1-5; D gene unclear. CDR1 and CDR2 from the germline V gene are SGHTA and FQGNSA. The V end lost 3 bases, the J end lost 9 bases, and 9 bases lay between the germline ends. CDR3 length: 12 amino acids. In DNA form, the CDR3 reads TGTGCCAGCAGCTTGGTCAATGGGCCCCAGCATTTT. This sequence encodes CASSLVNGPQHF.

This clonotype has only a few counts. CDR3 DNA: TGTGCCAGCAGCTTTTCCGGGGCCGCTGAAGCTTTCTTT. This gives the protein CASSFSGAAEAFF. V is TRBV7-2 and J is TRBJ1-1, with D possibly TRBD1 on 5 matching bases. Looked up from germline, CDR1 is SGHTA and CDR2 is FQGNSA. The CDR3 runs to 13 residues. The V end lost 3 bases, the J end lost 6 bases, and 11 bases lay between the germline ends.

This clonotype occurred many times. The chain couples TRBV6-2 or TRBV6-3 to TRBJ2-1; D possibly uses TRBD1 or TRBD2 (5 bases each). The V end lost 2 bases, the J end lost 6 bases, and 14 bases lay between the germline ends. Germline loops: CDR1 MNHEY, CDR2 SVGEGT. The CDR3 contains 15 residues. For the CDR3, the DNA is TGTGCCAGCAGTTACCTGCTGGGACGGGGCAATGAGCAGTTCTTC. As protein: CASSYLLGRGNEQFF.